Below are 28 T cell receptor beta chains sequenced from a single sample in a study of human T cells and chemical hapten exposure. Time point: patch test 2, 6 weeks after DPC sensitization. Treatment here: therapeutic diphenylcyclopropenone sensitization with weekly scalp DPC. TCRdb used MiXCR to reprocess the RACE reads, holding one entry per CDR3 protein. Among more than 90,000 distinct CDR3 sequences listed, about 10% were seen once. The input for sequencing was whole blood, taken in connection with sensitization to the hapten diphenylcyclopropenone (DPC). These receptors were obtained from a woman aged 40 to 50 with alopecia areata. Some clones in this sample may be carry-over from other donors' samples.

This chain connects TRBV6-2 or TRBV6-3 to TRBJ2-7; TRBD1 matches at 8 bases. The germline V gene encodes CDR1 MNHEY and CDR2 SVGEGT. The CDR3 covers 15 residues. V shed 2 bases and J 0 bases; nucleotides not matched to a gene: 3. CDR3 sequence: CASSYLQGGSYEQYF. Written as DNA, the CDR3 is TGTGCCAGCAGTTACCTACAGGGGGGCTCCTACGAGCAGTACTTC.

Many counts were recorded for this clonotype. The conserved phenylalanine or tryptophan normally closing the CDR3 is absent here, so this likely arose from a read error. It is unclear where the CDR3 begins or ends on the DNA, so no DNA is shown, and the CDR3 is as TCRdb lists it. V is TRBV29-1 and J is TRBJ2-3; TRBD1 was called by the table and not checked on the DNA. Inclusive of both ends, the CDR3 amounts to 13 amino acids. CDR1 is SQVTM, CDR2 ANQGSEA, per germline. CDR3: CSVEIQGAGRWNP.

This clonotype appeared a few times. The chain links TRBV2 to TRBJ1-1; TRBD1 is a possible D gene (5 bases). Trimming removed 5 bases at V and 3 bases at J, with 25 bases between. The CDR3 has 18 amino acids. Germline V CDR1 and CDR2: SNHLY, FYNNEI. In DNA, the CDR3 is TGTGCCAGCAGTCCCTCAGGGCACAGGCCGGCTTGGGACACTGAAGCTTTCTTT. It encodes CASSPSGHRPAWDTEAFF.

Many counts were recorded for this clonotype. This chain joins TRBV15 and TRBJ1-5, with 9 bases matching TRBD1. Trimming at V came to 8 bases and at J to 1 base, leaving 6 bases not matched to a gene. The CDR3 contains 15 residues. CDR1 LNHNV and CDR2 YYDKDF come from the germline V gene (reference sequence). In DNA form, the CDR3 reads TGTGCCACCGTCGCGACAGGGGGGAGCAATCAGCCCCAGCATTTT. Translation: CATVATGGSNQPQHF.

This clonotype has a count of ten or more. This chain links TRBV7-9 with TRBJ1-4, with TRBD1 matching over 8 bases. J gave up 13 bases and V 5 bases, and 3 bases lay outside the gene matches. Germline-derived CDR1 and CDR2 are SEHNR and FQNEAQ (reference sequence). This CDR3 is built from 11 residues. The DNA for the CDR3 is TGTGCCAGCAGCCTCGGACAGGGACTGTTTTTT. Its translation: CASSLGQGLFF.

Note on this clonotype: An end of the junction does not agree with germline; a read error may underlie this. This rearrangement joins TRBV29-1 to TRBJ2-6, with 8 nucleotides matching TRBD2. Germline loops: CDR1 SQVTM, CDR2 ANQGSEA. The CDR3 is made up of 15 amino acids. This CDR3 is CSVSGTRTGANVPTF. In DNA, the CDR3 is TGCAGCGTTTCCGGGACTAGAACTGGGGCCAACGTCCCGACTTTC.

This chain connects TRBV28 to TRBJ1-6; the D is unclear. V was cut by 8 bases and J by 6 bases, with 8 bases left in between. Germline V CDR1 and CDR2: MDHEN, SYDVKM. There are 12 residues in the CDR3. The CDR3 spells CASSGVNSPLHF. CDR3 DNA sequence: TGTGCCAGCTCCGGAGTTAATTCACCCCTCCACTTT.

The CDR3, as DNA: TGTGCCAGCAGTTCTCGGCCGACTGGGGCCAACGTCCTGACTTTC. This encodes CASSSRPTGANVLTF. J is TRBJ2-6 and V is TRBV6-6; D ambiguous. CDR3 length: 15 residues. The germline V gene encodes CDR1 MNHNY and CDR2 SVGAGI (reference sequence). V shed 4 bases and J shed 2 bases, with 9 bases lying between them.

This clonotype was recorded at least ten times. As DNA, the CDR3 is TGTGCCAGCAGTTTGGGGCCCAGGGGATCCTACGAGCAGTACTTC. This encodes CASSLGPRGSYEQYF. The J gene is TRBJ2-7, the V gene TRBV27; maybe TRBD1 (6 bases). Germline CDR1 is MNHEY and CDR2 is SMNVEV (reference sequence). V lost 3 bases and J lost 1, with 13 bases in between. This CDR3 comprises 15 residues.

In its sample, this clonotype was seen many times. This sequence joins TRBV2 and TRBJ2-1; D is possibly TRBD2 (6 bases). The CDR3 has 14 amino acids. Germline loops: CDR1 SNHLY, CDR2 FYNNEI. V lost 10 bases and J lost 4, with 17 bases in between. The CDR3 coding sequence is TGTGCCACCGAGGAGGGGACCAGATACAATGAGCAGTTCTTC. This sequence encodes CATEEGTRYNEQFF.

This clonotype has a handful of counts. The V and J genes are TRBV5-4 and TRBJ2-3, with 9 nucleotides matching TRBD2. Germline trimming cut 4 bases from V and 4 bases from J; bases unmatched to any gene: 7. The CDR3 has 15 amino acids. Germline V lookup: CDR1 SGHNT, CDR2 YYREEE (reference sequence). The CDR3 sequence: CASSKGLAGADTQYF. The CDR3 DNA reads as TGTGCCAGCAGCAAGGGACTAGCAGGGGCAGATACGCAGTATTTT.

V is TRBV12-3 or TRBV12-4 and J is TRBJ2-2; TRBD1 might be the D (5 bases). This CDR3 comprises 14 residues. V lost 5 bases to trimming and J lost 4 bases, with 11 bases between them. The CDR3, as DNA: TGTGCCAGCAGTCCCACAGGATTCACCGGGGAGCTGTTTTTT. Translation: CASSPTGFTGELFF.

This clonotype was seen repeatedly, ten times or more. This chain's CDR3 is CAWSVYTEAFF. The CDR3 coding sequence is TGTGCCTGGAGTGTCTACACTGAAGCTTTCTTT. The J gene is TRBJ1-1, the V gene TRBV30; the D is unclear. Germline CDR1 GTSNPN, CDR2 SVGIG (reference sequence). This CDR3 has 11 amino acids. The V gene lost 0 bases and the J gene lost 3 bases, with 2 bases spanning the gap. The full variable domain, with the rest looked up from reference TRBV30 and TRBJ1-1, is SQTIHQWPATLVQPVGSPLSLECTVEGTSNPNLYWYRQAAGRGLQLLFYSVGIGQISSEVPQNLSASRPQDRQFILSSKKLLLSDSGFYLCAWSVYTEAFFGQGTRLTVV.

This clonotype was observed a handful of times. V and J are TRBV29-1 and TRBJ1-5, with D uncertain. This CDR3 region has 18 residues. The germline V and J ends were trimmed by 0 bases and 0 bases, with 18 bases remaining between them. Germline V gene sequence: CDR1 SQVTM, CDR2 ANQGSEA. CDR3 bases: TGCAGCGTTGAAGAAGCGAAGGGTGCCCTTTATAGCAATCAGCCCCAGCATTTT. The encoded protein is CSVEEAKGALYSNQPQHF. Drawing the rest from reference TRBV29-1 and TRBJ1-5, the complete variable domain is SAVISQKPSRDICQRGTSLTIQCQVDSQVTMMFWYRQQPGQSLTLIATANQGSEATYESGFVIDKFPISRPNLTFSTLTVSNMSPEDSSIYLCSVEEAKGALYSNQPQHFGDGTRLSIL.

The chain recombines TRBV20-1 with TRBJ1-4; TRBD1 matches 10 bases. The trim removed 5 bases at V and 6 bases at J, leaving 6 bases unmatched. The CDR3 consists of 14 residues. The V gene's germline CDR1 is DFQATT and CDR2 SNEGSKA (reference sequence). This chain's CDR3 is CSARDRGGDEKLFF. CDR3 sequence (DNA): TGCAGTGCTCGGGACAGGGGAGGGGATGAAAAACTGTTTTTT.

This sequence joins TRBV6-6 and TRBJ2-1; a possible D gene is TRBD2 (6 bases). The V and J ends lost 2 bases and 6 bases respectively, with 14 bases between them. The CDR3 runs to 15 residues. CDR1 MNHNY and CDR2 SVGAGI come from the germline V gene (reference sequence). The DNA for the CDR3 is TGTGCCAGCAGTTACCCCTCGGGGGTGGGCAATGAGCAGTTCTTC. This gives the protein CASSYPSGVGNEQFF.

The chain couples TRBV29-1 to TRBJ1-2; a possible D gene is TRBD1 (5 bases). Trimming left V 3 bases short and J 2 bases short, with 10 bases between. The CDR3 covers 13 residues. Germline-derived CDR1 and CDR2 are SQVTM and ANQGSEA. The CDR3 reads CSVEETENYGYTF. The DNA for the CDR3 is TGCAGCGTTGAGGAGACAGAGAACTATGGCTACACCTTC.

In its sample, this clonotype was seen a few times. The chain combines TRBV3-1 with TRBJ2-2; 7 bases are shared with TRBD1. The CDR3 is 15 residues long. CDR1 LGHDT and CDR2 YNNKEL come from the germline V gene (reference sequence). V gave up 2 bases and J gave up 4 bases; unmatched junction bases: 4. CDR3 region: CASSQKGAGTGELFF. The DNA for the CDR3 is TGTGCCAGCAGCCAAAAGGGGGCGGGCACCGGGGAGCTGTTTTTT.

This clonotype was counted between two and nine times. This chain uses TRBV7-3 with TRBJ1-2, with 9 bases fitting TRBD1. The CDR3 extends over 13 amino acids. CDR1 and CDR2 (germline): SGHTA, FQGTGA. With 8 bases clipped from V and 6 bases from J, the junction kept 7 bases outside the gene matches. This chain's CDR3 is CASGQGMVHGYTF. The CDR3 bases are TGTGCCAGCGGACAGGGGATGGTGCATGGCTACACCTTC.

As to this clonotype: This may come from a read error, since a much larger clone is one base off. This rearrangement joins TRBV27 to TRBJ2-4, with D tentatively TRBD1 or TRBD2 (5 bases each). Germline V lookup: CDR1 MNHEY, CDR2 SMNVEV (reference sequence). The CDR3 is 15 amino acids. Trimming took off 7 bases at V and 3 bases at J, with 16 bases between the two ends. The CDR3 DNA sequence: TGTGCCAGCACCCCATTGGGGGAAGTCAAAAACATTCAGTACTTC. It is translated as CASTPLGEVKNIQYF.

CDR3 sequence reads: CASTDFMSHGELFF. The CDR3 DNA is TGTGCCAGCACTGATTTTATGAGCCACGGGGAGCTGTTTTTT. The J gene is TRBJ2-2, the V gene TRBV11-2; D call uncertain. Trimming took 7 bases from V and 7 from J, leaving 16 bases between them. The CDR3 spans 14 residues. CDR1 SGHAT and CDR2 FQNNGV come from the germline V gene.

This clonotype showed up just a few times. This CDR3 is CASSLALDSADQYF. The CDR3 nucleotides read TGTGCCAGCAGTTTAGCGCTGGATTCCGCCGACCAGTACTTC. The gene calls are TRBV12-3 or TRBV12-4 and TRBJ2-5; no reliable D call. The V end was cut by 0 bases, the J end by 10 bases, with 15 bases between. The CDR3 is 14 amino acids.

In this sample, this clonotype turned up many times. The rearrangement links TRBV5-1 to TRBJ2-2, with D possibly matching TRBD2 (6 bases). Germline assignment: CDR1 SGHRS and CDR2 YFSETQ. This CDR3 is 15 amino acids long. Trimming removed 1 base from V and 0 bases from J, with 7 bases in between. The CDR3 DNA is TGCGCCAGCAGCTTGCTAGCGCCGAACACCGGGGAGCTGTTTTTT. It is translated as CASSLLAPNTGELFF.

This clonotype was observed many times. The rearrangement links TRBV7-2 to TRBJ2-5; possibly TRBD1 or TRBD2 for D (5 bases each). The CDR3 consists of 13 residues. V lost 10 bases to trimming and J lost 5 bases, with 17 bases between them. Germline-derived CDR1 and CDR2 are SGHTA and FQGNSA. The CDR3 sequence: CATIRGSHETQYF. In DNA, the CDR3 is TGTGCCACCATACGGGGCTCGCATGAGACCCAGTACTTC.

This clonotype was seen a handful of times. This chain joins TRBV30 and TRBJ2-1, with TRBD1 matching 9 bases. V lost 8 bases to trimming and J lost 9 bases; unmatched junction nucleotides: 8. The CDR3 loop spans 12 amino acids. Per germline, CDR1 GTSNPN and CDR2 SVGIG (reference sequence). CDR3: CAHRDRAVEQFF. The CDR3 coding sequence is TGTGCCCACCGGGACAGGGCTGTTGAGCAGTTCTTC.

This chain joins TRBV6-5 and TRBJ2-1; 15 nucleotides line up with TRBD2. This CDR3 comprises 17 residues. J lost 5 bases, V lost 2 bases, and 4 bases had no gene match. CDR1 MNHEY and CDR2 SVGAGI come from the germline V gene. The CDR3 protein is CASSYGTSGRLDNEQFF. DNA of the CDR3: TGTGCCAGCAGTTACGGGACTAGCGGGAGGCTAGACAATGAGCAGTTCTTC.

This chain joins TRBV7-3 and TRBJ2-5, with 10 bases that match TRBD2. CDR1 is SGHTA, CDR2 FQGTGA, per germline. The CDR3 spans 15 residues. V trimming: 5 bases; J trimming: 2 bases; junction bases outside the gene matches: 5. This CDR3 reads CASSRAGGRQETQYF. CDR3 DNA sequence: TGTGCCAGCAGCCGAGCGGGGGGGCGGCAAGAGACCCAGTACTTC.

This clonotype was observed many times. CDR3 DNA: TGTGCCAGCAGCCCCGGGACAGGGAGTGACGAGCAGTACTTC. Translating gives CASSPGTGSDEQYF. This chain connects TRBV7-2 to TRBJ2-7; 9 nucleotides line up with TRBD1. The CDR3 is 14 amino acids. CDR1 is SGHTA, CDR2 FQGNSA, per germline. Unmatched junction bases numbered 7, after V lost 5 bases and J lost 5 bases.